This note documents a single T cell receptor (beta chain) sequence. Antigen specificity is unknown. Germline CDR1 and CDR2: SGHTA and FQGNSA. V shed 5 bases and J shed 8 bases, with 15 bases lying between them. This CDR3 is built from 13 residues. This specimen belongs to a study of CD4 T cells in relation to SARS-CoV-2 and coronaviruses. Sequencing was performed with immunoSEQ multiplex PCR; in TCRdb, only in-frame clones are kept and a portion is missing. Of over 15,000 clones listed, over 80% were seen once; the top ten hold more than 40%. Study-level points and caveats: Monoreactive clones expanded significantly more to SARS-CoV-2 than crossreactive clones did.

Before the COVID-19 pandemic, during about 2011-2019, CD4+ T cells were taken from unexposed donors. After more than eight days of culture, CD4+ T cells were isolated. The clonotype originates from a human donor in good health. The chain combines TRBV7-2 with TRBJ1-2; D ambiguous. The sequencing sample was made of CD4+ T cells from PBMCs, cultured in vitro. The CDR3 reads CASSLDGDRGYTF. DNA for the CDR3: TGTGCCAGCAGCCTGGACGGAGACCGGGGCTACACCTTC. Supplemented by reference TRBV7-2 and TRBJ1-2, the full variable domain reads GAGVSQSPSNKVTEKGKDVELRCDPISGHTALYWYRQSLGQGLEFLIYFQGNSAPDKSGLPSDRFSAERTGGSVSTLTIQRTQQEDSAVYLCASSLDGDRGYTFGSGTRLTVV.